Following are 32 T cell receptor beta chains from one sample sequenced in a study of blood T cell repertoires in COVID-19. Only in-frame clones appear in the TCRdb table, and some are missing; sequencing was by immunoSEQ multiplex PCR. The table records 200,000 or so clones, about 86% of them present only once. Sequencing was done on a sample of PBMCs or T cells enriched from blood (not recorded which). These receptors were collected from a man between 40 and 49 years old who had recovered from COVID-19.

The DNA of the CDR3 is TGTGCCAGCAGCCAGGATGGACTGACCTCTGGAAACACCATATATTTT. It translates to CASSQDGLTSGNTIYF. V gene TRBV3-1 (or the pseudogene TRBV3-2) combines with J gene TRBJ1-3; the D is unclear. V was clipped by 3 bases and J by 0 bases, with 12 bases between them. The CDR3 extends over 16 amino acids. Germline lookup yields CDR1 LGHDT and CDR2 YNNKEL (reference sequence).

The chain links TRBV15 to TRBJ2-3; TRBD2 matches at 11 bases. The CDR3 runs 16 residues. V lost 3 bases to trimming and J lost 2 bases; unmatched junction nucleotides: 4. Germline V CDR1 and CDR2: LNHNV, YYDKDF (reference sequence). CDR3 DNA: TGTGCCACCAGCAGGCTAGCGGGGGGCATCACAGATACGCAGTATTTT. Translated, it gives CATSRLAGGITDTQYF.

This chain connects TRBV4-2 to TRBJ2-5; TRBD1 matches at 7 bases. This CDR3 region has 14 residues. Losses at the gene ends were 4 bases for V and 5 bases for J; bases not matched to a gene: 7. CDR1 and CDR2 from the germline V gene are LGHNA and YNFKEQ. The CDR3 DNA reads TGTGCCAGCAGCCCCCAGGGCAGGGGGGAGACCCAGTACTTC. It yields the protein CASSPQGRGETQYF.

In nucleotides, the CDR3 is TGTGCCAGTAGTCTTACCGGGGGGCGTAGGACTTTCTTT. Translated, it gives CASSLTGGRRTFF. The chain is built from TRBV19 and TRBJ1-1, with D maybe TRBD1 (6 bases). The germline V and J ends were trimmed by 5 bases and 12 bases, with 19 bases remaining between them. The length of the CDR3 is 13 residues. Germline V gene lookup returns CDR1 LNHDA and CDR2 SQIVND (reference sequence). Drawing the rest from reference TRBV19 and TRBJ1-1, the complete variable domain is DGGITQSPKYLFRKEGQNVTLSCEQNLNHDAMYWYRQDPGQGLRLIYYSQIVNDFQKGDIAEGYSVSREKKESFPLTVTSAQKNPTAFYLCASSLTGGRRTFFGQGTRLTVV.

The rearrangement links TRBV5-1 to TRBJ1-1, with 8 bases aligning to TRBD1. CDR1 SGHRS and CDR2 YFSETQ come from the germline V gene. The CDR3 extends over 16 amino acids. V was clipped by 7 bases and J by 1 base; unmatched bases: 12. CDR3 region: CASRIIPGTGNTEAFF. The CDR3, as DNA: TGCGCCAGCCGTATTATTCCAGGGACAGGGAACACTGAAGCTTTCTTT.

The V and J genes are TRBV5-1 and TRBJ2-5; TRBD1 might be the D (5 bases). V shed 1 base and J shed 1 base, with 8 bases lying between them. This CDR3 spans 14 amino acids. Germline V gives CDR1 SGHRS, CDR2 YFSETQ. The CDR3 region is CASSLTGTQETQYF. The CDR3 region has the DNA TGCGCCAGCAGCTTGACAGGTACCCAAGAGACCCAGTACTTC.

The CDR3 region is CASSQEALAGSYNEQFF. The CDR3, as DNA: TGTGCCAGCAGCCAAGAAGCGTTGGCGGGCTCCTACAATGAGCAGTTCTTC. The J gene is TRBJ2-1, the V gene TRBV3-1 (or the pseudogene TRBV3-2); D may be TRBD2 (5 bases). This CDR3 comprises 17 residues. Trimming removed 0 bases at V and 0 bases at J, with 12 bases between. The V gene's germline CDR1 is LGHDT and CDR2 YNNKEL (reference sequence).

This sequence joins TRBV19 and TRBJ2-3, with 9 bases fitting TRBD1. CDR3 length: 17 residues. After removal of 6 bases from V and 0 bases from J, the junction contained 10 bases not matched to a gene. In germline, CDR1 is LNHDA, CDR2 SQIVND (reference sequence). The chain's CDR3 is CASRGTGGRYSTDTQYF. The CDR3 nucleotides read TGTGCCAGTAGAGGAACAGGGGGCCGGTATAGCACAGATACGCAGTATTTT.

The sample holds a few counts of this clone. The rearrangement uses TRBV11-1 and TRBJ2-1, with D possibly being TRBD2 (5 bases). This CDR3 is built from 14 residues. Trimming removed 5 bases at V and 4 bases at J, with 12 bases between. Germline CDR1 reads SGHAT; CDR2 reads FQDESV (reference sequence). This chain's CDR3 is CASSARGNYNEQFF. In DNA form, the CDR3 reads TGTGCCAGCAGCGCCCGAGGGAATTACAATGAGCAGTTCTTC.

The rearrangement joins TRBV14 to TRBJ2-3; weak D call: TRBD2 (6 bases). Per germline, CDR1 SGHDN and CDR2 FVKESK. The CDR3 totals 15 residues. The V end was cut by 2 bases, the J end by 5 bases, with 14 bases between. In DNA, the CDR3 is TGTGCCAGCAGCCAAACCGGGGGATCGGGAGATACGCAGTATTTT. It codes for CASSQTGGSGDTQYF.

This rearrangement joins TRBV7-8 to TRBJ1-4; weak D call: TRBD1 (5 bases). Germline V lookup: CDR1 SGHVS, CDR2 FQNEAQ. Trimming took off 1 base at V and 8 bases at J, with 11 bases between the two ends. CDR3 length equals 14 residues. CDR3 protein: CASSLVVGGEKLFF. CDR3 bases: TGTGCCAGCAGCTTAGTGGTTGGGGGGGAAAAACTGTTTTTT.

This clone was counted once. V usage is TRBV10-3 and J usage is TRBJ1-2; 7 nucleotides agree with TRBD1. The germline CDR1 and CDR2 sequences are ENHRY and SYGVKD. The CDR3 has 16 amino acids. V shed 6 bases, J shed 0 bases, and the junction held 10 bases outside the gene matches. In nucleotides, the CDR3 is TGTGCCATCAGGAGAACTGGGACAGCCACTAACTATGGCTACACCTTC. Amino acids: CAIRRTGTATNYGYTF.

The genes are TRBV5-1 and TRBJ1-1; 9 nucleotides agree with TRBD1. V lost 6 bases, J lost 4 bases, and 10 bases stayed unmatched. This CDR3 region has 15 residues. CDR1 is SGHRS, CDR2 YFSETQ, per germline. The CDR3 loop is CASTESTGGGTEAFF. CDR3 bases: TGCGCCAGCACCGAATCGACAGGGGGAGGCACTGAAGCTTTCTTT.

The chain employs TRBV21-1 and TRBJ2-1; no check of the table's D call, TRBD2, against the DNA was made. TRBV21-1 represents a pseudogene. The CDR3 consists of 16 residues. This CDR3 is CASSPGGVGSYNEQFF. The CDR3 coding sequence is TGTGCCAGCAGCCCCGGGGGGGTTGGCTCCTACAATGAGCAGTTCTTC.

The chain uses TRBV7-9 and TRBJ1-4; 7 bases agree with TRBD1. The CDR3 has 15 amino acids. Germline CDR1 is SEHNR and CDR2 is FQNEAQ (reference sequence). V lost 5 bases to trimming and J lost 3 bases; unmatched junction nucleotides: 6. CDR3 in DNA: TGTGCCAGCAGCAGAACAGGGGCCCCTAATGAAAAACTGTTTTTT. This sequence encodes CASSRTGAPNEKLFF.

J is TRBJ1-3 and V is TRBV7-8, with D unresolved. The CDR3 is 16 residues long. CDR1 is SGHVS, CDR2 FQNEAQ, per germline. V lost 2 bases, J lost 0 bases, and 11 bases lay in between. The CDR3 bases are TGTGCCAGCAGCTTATATCAGCGTAACTCTGGAAACACCATATATTTT. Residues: CASSLYQRNSGNTIYF.

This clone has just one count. The CDR3 bases are TGCGCCAGCAGCTTGGCCTCCCAGGGCTACTCTACAGATACGCAGTATTTT. This codes for CASSLASQGYSTDTQYF. This chain joins TRBV5-1 and TRBJ2-3, with D tentatively TRBD1 (5 bases). The germline V gene encodes CDR1 SGHRS and CDR2 YFSETQ. The V end was cut by 0 bases, the J end by 3 bases, with 17 bases between. The CDR3 is 17 residues long.

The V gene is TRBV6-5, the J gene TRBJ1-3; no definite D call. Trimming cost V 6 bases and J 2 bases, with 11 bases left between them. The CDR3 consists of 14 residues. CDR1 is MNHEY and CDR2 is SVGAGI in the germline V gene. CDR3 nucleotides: TGTGCCAGCAGCCAAAACTCGCCTGGAAACACCATATATTTT. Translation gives CASSQNSPGNTIYF.

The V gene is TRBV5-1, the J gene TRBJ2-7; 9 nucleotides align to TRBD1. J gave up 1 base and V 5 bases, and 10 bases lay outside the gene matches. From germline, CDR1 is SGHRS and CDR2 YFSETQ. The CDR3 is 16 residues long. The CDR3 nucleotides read TGCGCCAGCAGATGGGGACAGGGAGGGGGGTCCTACGAGCAGTACTTC. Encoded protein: CASRWGQGGGSYEQYF.

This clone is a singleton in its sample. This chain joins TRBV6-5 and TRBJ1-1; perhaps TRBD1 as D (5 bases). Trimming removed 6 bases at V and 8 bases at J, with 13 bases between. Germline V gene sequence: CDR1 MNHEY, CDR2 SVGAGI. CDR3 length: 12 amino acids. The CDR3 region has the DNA TGTGCCAGCAGCCGACAGTATAGGGAAGCTTTCTTT. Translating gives CASSRQYREAFF.

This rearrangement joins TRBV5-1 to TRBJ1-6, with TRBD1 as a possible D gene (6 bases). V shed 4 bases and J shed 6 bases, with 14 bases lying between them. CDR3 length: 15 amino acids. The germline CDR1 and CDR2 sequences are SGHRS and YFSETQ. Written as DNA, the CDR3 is TGCGCCAGCAGCCGAGCAGGGGCGGGTAATTCACCCCTCCACTTT. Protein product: CASSRAGAGNSPLHF.

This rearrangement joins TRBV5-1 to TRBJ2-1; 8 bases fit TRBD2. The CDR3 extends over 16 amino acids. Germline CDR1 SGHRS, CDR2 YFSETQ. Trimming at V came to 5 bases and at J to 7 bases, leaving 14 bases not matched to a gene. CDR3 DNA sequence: TGCGCCAGCAGGCCCTTTCTGGCGGGGGGACTTAATGAGCAGTTCTTC. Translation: CASRPFLAGGLNEQFF.

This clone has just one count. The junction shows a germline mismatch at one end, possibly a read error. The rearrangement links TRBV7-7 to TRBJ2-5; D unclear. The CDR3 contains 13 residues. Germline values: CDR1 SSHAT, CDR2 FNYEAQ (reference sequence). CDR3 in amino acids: CASSFGGQETQYF. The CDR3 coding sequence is TGTGCTAGCAGCTTTGGCGGACAAGAGACCCAGTACTTC. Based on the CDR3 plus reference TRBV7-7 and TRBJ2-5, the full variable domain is GAGVSQSPRYKVTKRGQDVTLRCDPISSHATLYWYQQALGQGPEFLTYFNYEAQPDKSGLPSDRFSAERPEGSISTLTIQRTEQRDSAMYRCASSFGGQETQYFGPGTRLLVL.

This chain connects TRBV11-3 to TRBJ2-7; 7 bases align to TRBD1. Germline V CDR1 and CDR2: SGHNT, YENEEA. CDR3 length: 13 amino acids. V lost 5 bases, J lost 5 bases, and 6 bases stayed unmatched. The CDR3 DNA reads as TGTGCCAGCAGCCTCGACAGGGACAACGAGCAGTACTTC. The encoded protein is CASSLDRDNEQYF.

CDR3: CASLQGLLNEQFF. The CDR3 bases are TGTGCCAGCCTACAGGGTTTGTTAAATGAGCAGTTCTTC. The V call is TRBV5-6, the J call TRBJ2-1, with D perhaps matching TRBD1 (6 bases). This CDR3 spans 13 amino acids. V was trimmed by 7 bases and J by 7 bases, leaving 15 bases between them. In germline, CDR1 is SGHDT, CDR2 YYEEEE.

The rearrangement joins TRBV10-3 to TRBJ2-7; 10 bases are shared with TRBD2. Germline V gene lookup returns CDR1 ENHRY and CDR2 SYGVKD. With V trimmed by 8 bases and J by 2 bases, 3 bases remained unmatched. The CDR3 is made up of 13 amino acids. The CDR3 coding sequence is TGTGCCATCGGACTAGCGGACACCTACGAGCAGTACTTC. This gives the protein CAIGLADTYEQYF.

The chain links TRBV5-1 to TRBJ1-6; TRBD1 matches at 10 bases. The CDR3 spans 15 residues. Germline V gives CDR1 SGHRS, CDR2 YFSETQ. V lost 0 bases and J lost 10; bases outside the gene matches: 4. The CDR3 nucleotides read TGCGCCAGCAGCTTGGGGGGACAGGGGCGGTCACCCCTCCACTTT. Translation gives CASSLGGQGRSPLHF.

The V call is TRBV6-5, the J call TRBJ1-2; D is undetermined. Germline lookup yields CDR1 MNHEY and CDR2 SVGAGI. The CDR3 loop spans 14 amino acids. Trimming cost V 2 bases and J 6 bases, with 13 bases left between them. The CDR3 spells CASSYDISYDGYTF. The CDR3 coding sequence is TGTGCCAGCAGTTACGACATTTCGTATGATGGCTACACCTTC.

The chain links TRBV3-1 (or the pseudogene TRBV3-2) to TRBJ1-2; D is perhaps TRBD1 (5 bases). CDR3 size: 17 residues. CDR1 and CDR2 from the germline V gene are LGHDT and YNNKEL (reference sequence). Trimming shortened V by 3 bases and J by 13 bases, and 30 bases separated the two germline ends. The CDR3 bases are TGTGCCAGCAGCCACCTTATAGGAGCCCCGGACACCCAGGAAATCACCTTC. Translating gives CASSHLIGAPDTQEITF.

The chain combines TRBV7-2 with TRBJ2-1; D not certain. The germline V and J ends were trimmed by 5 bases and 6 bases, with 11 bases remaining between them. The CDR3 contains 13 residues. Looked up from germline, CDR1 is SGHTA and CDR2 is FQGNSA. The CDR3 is CASSLETGNEQFF. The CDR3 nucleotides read TGTGCCAGCAGCCTGGAAACGGGCAATGAGCAGTTCTTC.

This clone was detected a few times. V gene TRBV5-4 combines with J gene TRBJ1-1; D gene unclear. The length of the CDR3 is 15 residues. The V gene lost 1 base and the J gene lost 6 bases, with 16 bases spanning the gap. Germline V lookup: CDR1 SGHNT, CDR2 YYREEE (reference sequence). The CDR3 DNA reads TGTGCCAGCAGCTTGTCGGCAGGTCTATCGCCTGAAGCTTTCTTT. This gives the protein CASSLSAGLSPEAFF.

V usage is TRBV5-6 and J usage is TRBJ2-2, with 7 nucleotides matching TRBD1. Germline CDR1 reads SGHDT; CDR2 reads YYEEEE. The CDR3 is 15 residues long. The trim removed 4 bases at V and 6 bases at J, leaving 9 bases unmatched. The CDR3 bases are TGTGCCAGCAGCCCCGACCCGACAGGGCCCGGGGAGCTGTTTTTT. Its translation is CASSPDPTGPGELFF.